The T cell receptor beta chain under discussion was sequenced for a study of T cells in Graves' hyperthyroidism and ophthalmopathy. In the study overall: Pretreatment peripheral blood was obtained at initial diagnosis.

This CDR3 is built from 15 residues. Germline V gene sequence: CDR1 SGHTA, CDR2 FQGNSA. The trim removed 2 bases at V and 7 bases at J, leaving 6 bases unmatched. For the diagnoses, clinical symptoms, serum thyroxine and TRAb, thyroid ultrasound and orbital computed tomography were used. The PBMCs studied were ones that came from roughly 9.1 ml fresh peripheral blood. Researchers took RNA transcripts and amplified the TCR beta CDR3 regions from them. The HTBI primer set served for first-round RT-PCR of the TCR CDR3. TCRdb analysed the multiplex PCR reads with MiXCR anew, one entry per CDR3 protein. Found here are approximately 100,000 distinct CDR3 sequences, roughly 50% of them singletons; the top ten hold about 25%. This clonotype was detected many times.

Sequencing input: blood. This clonotype was sampled from a man in his forties or fifties with Graves' hyperthyroidism. The genes are TRBV7-2 and TRBJ2-2; TRBD1 matches 8 bases. The CDR3 protein is CASSLRQGAIGELFF. The DNA of the CDR3 is TGTGCCAGCAGCTTACGGCAGGGGGCCATCGGGGAGCTGTTTTTT.